These 23 T cell receptor beta chains originate from one sample sequenced in a study of blood T cell repertoires in COVID-19. Clones were sequenced by immunoSEQ multiplex PCR, and TCRdb holds only the in-frame ones, with some missing. This sample has 300,000 to 400,000 clones, with about 87% found just once. Sequencing was done on a sample of peripheral blood. The receptors derive from a woman aged 50 to 60 who had recovered from COVID-19.

CDR3 region: CASSSHQGGQPQHF. The CDR3 region has the DNA TGTGCCAGCAGCTCACATCAGGGAGGCCAGCCCCAGCATTTT. The chain links TRBV5-5 to TRBJ1-5; perhaps TRBD1 as D (5 bases). V lost 3 bases and J 7 bases, leaving 14 bases between the germline ends. The CDR3 contains 14 residues. Germline V lookup: CDR1 SGHKS, CDR2 YYEKEE (reference sequence).

The rearrangement joins TRBV28 to TRBJ1-2; TRBD1 matches at 7 bases. The CDR3 totals 14 residues. Unmatched junction bases numbered 6, after V lost 5 bases and J lost 3 bases. Germline CDR1 reads MDHEN; CDR2 reads SYDVKM. CDR3: CASSPTGTDYGYTF. CDR3 coding DNA: TGTGCCAGCAGTCCGACCGGGACAGACTATGGCTACACCTTC.

This clone was seen only a few times. This chain connects TRBV19 to TRBJ2-2, with a weak D call TRBD2 (7 bases). Looked up from germline, CDR1 is LNHDA and CDR2 is SQIVND (reference sequence). The CDR3 is 15 residues long. V was clipped by 7 bases and J by 0 bases, with 12 bases between them. This chain's CDR3 is CASTGGASNTGELFF. DNA for the CDR3: TGTGCCAGTACTGGGGGGGCATCGAACACCGGGGAGCTGTTTTTT.

This chain joins TRBV7-9 and TRBJ1-1; 7 nucleotides agree with TRBD1. The CDR3 spans 14 residues. Looked up from germline, CDR1 is SEHNR and CDR2 is FQNEAQ (reference sequence). J gave up 1 base and V 5 bases, and 4 bases lay outside the gene matches. The CDR3 DNA is TGTGCCAGCAGCCTCGGGACAGCGAACACTGAAGCTTTCTTT. Its translation is CASSLGTANTEAFF. The complete variable domain, with remaining parts taken from reference TRBV7-9 and TRBJ1-1, reads DTGVSQNPRHKITKRGQNVTFRCDPISEHNRLYWYRQTLGQGPEFLTYFQNEAQLEKSRLLSDRFSAERPKGSFSTLEIQRTEQGDSAMYLCASSLGTANTEAFFGQGTRLTVV.

The rearrangement joins TRBV30 to TRBJ1-1; D is unresolved. The V gene lost 4 bases and the J gene lost 8 bases, with 14 bases spanning the gap. The CDR3 covers 12 residues. Per the germline V gene, CDR1 is GTSNPN and CDR2 is SVGIG (reference sequence). The CDR3 region has the DNA TGTGCCTGGAATAGAGTGAGCGACGAAGCTTTCTTT. Amino acids: CAWNRVSDEAFF.

The J gene is TRBJ1-6, the V gene TRBV6-1; D may be TRBD1 (5 bases). CDR3 size: 15 residues. The V end lost 2 bases, the J end lost 6 bases, and 11 bases lay between the germline ends. CDR1 MNHNS and CDR2 SASEGT come from the germline V gene. DNA of the CDR3: TGTGCCAGCAGTGAATCTTTAAGGGGTAATTCACCCCTCCACTTT. Encoded protein: CASSESLRGNSPLHF.

With respect to this clone: The sample contains more than one DNA sequence encoding this CDR3. The V and J genes are TRBV7-9 and TRBJ2-7, with D uncertain. Trimming took 1 base from V and 4 from J, leaving 5 bases between them. In germline, CDR1 is SEHNR, CDR2 FQNEAQ (reference sequence). The CDR3 is made up of 12 amino acids. DNA of the CDR3: TGTGCCAGCAGCTTAGGCCGGTACGAGCAGTACTTC. Translating it yields CASSLGRYEQYF.

V is TRBV30 and J is TRBJ2-1; 7 bases are a match to TRBD2. The germline CDR1 and CDR2 sequences are GTSNPN and SVGIG (reference sequence). Unmatched junction bases numbered 8, after V lost 0 bases and J lost 3 bases. This CDR3 spans 16 amino acids. The CDR3 coding sequence is TGTGCCTGGAGTGTAAAGTTAGTAGCGGGCTACAATGAGCAGTTCTTC. Protein: CAWSVKLVAGYNEQFF.

This chain uses TRBV6-5 with TRBJ1-1; D might be TRBD1 (5 bases). There are 13 residues in the CDR3. The germline CDR1 and CDR2 sequences are MNHEY and SVGAGI. With 8 bases removed from V and 3 bases from J, the gap between germline ends came to 13 bases. The chain's CDR3 is CASGRGGHTEAFF. The CDR3 DNA is TGTGCCAGCGGACGCGGGGGACACACTGAAGCTTTCTTT.

The chain couples TRBV7-9 to TRBJ2-2, with 9 bases fitting TRBD2. This CDR3 is 17 amino acids long. CDR1 and CDR2 (germline): SEHNR, FQNEAQ (reference sequence). Trimming removed 4 bases from V and 4 bases from J; junction bases left unmatched: 10. CDR3 sequence (DNA): TGTGCCAGCAGCTCATCGAAGACTAGCGGAGGCACCGGGGAGCTGTTTTTT. Its translation: CASSSSKTSGGTGELFF. Drawing the rest from reference TRBV7-9 and TRBJ2-2, the complete variable domain is DTGVSQNPRHKITKRGQNVTFRCDPISEHNRLYWYRQTLGQGPEFLTYFQNEAQLEKSRLLSDRFSAERPKGSFSTLEIQRTEQGDSAMYLCASSSSKTSGGTGELFFGEGSRLTVL.

The V call is TRBV27, the J call TRBJ2-1; TRBD1 matches 11 bases. CDR1 is MNHEY, CDR2 SMNVEV, per germline (reference sequence). The V and J ends lost 2 bases and 4 bases, in that order; junction bases with no gene match: 7. This CDR3 is 17 amino acids long. The CDR3 sequence is CASSLVYGTGGYNEQFF. In nucleotides, the CDR3 is TGTGCCAGCAGTTTAGTATATGGGACAGGGGGTTACAATGAGCAGTTCTTC.

This clone has just one count. V and J are TRBV14 and TRBJ1-1; TRBD1 might be the D (5 bases). V was cut by 3 bases and J by 5 bases, with 10 bases left in between. The CDR3 is 13 residues long. Germline CDR1 reads SGHDN; CDR2 reads FVKESK. This CDR3 reads CASSQGLQTEAFF. Here the CDR3 DNA reads TGTGCCAGCAGCCAGGGACTTCAGACTGAAGCTTTCTTT. Using reference TRBV14 and TRBJ1-1 for the parts outside the CDR3, the full variable domain is EAGVTQFPSHSVIEKGQTVTLRCDPISGHDNLYWYRRVMGKEIKFLLHFVKESKQDESGMPNNRFLAERTGGTYSTLKVQPAELEDSGVYFCASSQGLQTEAFFGQGTRLTVV.

The rearrangement uses TRBV15 and TRBJ1-5; D is ambiguous. This CDR3 contains 13 residues. Germline loops: CDR1 LNHNV, CDR2 YYDKDF (reference sequence). The V end was cut by 0 bases, the J end by 10 bases, with 10 bases between. The CDR3 sequence: CATSRDVNTPQHF. CDR3 nucleotides: TGTGCCACCAGCAGAGATGTTAATACACCCCAGCATTTT. Variable domain in full (rest from reference TRBV15 and TRBJ1-5): DAMVIQNPRYQVTQFGKPVTLSCSQTLNHNVMYWYQQKSSQAPKLLFHYYDKDFNNEADTPDNFQSRRPNTSFCFLDIRSPGLGDTAMYLCATSRDVNTPQHFGDGTRLSIL.

The chain joins TRBV9 to TRBJ2-3; D perhaps matches TRBD2 (6 bases). Germline assignment: CDR1 SGDLS and CDR2 YYNGEE. Trimming cost V 5 bases and J 2 bases, with 12 bases left between them. The CDR3 sequence is 14 residues long. CDR3 sequence (DNA): TGTGCCAGCAGTCCCCGGGGGTTCACAGATACGCAGTATTTT. Protein: CASSPRGFTDTQYF.

The chain has TRBV9 and TRBJ2-1; 11 nucleotides agree with TRBD2. The CDR3 contains 18 residues. In germline, CDR1 is SGDLS, CDR2 YYNGEE. The V and J ends lost 0 bases and 8 bases, in that order; junction bases with no gene match: 13. CDR3 sequence: CASSVAGGTSGREDEQFF. The CDR3 DNA reads as TGTGCCAGCAGCGTAGCGGGGGGCACTAGCGGGAGAGAGGATGAGCAGTTCTTC.

The CDR3 spells CATSRYRESNYGYTF. The CDR3 DNA sequence: TGTGCCACCAGCAGGTACAGGGAGTCTAACTATGGCTACACCTTC. The chain uses TRBV15 and TRBJ1-2, with D possibly being TRBD1 (6 bases). Trimming removed 3 bases from V and 0 bases from J, with 11 bases in between. The germline gives CDR1 LNHNV, CDR2 YYDKDF (reference sequence). The length of the CDR3 is 15 residues.

The chain recombines TRBV3-1 (or the pseudogene TRBV3-2) with TRBJ2-4; the D gene is possibly TRBD1 (5 bases). The CDR3 consists of 14 residues. V shed 2 bases and J shed 6 bases, with 11 bases lying between them. Germline CDR1 and CDR2: LGHDT and YNNKEL (reference sequence). As DNA, the CDR3 is TGTGCCAGCAGCCAAAGGGGCGCTACAAACATTCAGTACTTC. Translated, it gives CASSQRGATNIQYF.

The chain combines TRBV6-1 with TRBJ2-5; tentative D call: TRBD1 (5 bases). The ends were cut back, 2 bases at V and 5 bases at J, with 21 bases in the middle. Per the germline V gene, CDR1 is MNHNS and CDR2 is SASEGT. There are 17 residues in the CDR3. CDR3 in amino acids: CASSEPRASRVDETQYF. The CDR3 bases are TGTGCCAGCAGTGAACCCCGGGCCTCCAGGGTGGATGAGACCCAGTACTTC.

This chain uses TRBV6-5 with TRBJ2-7; tentatively, D is TRBD2 (5 bases). V dropped 11 bases and J dropped 0 bases, with 11 bases sitting between them. CDR3 length: 12 amino acids. Germline V lookup: CDR1 MNHEY, CDR2 SVGAGI. In DNA, the CDR3 is TGTGCCGGAGGACGGTCCTCCTACGAGCAGTACTTC. Translated, it gives CAGGRSSYEQYF.

This clone was counted a few times. The rearrangement links TRBV3-1 (or the pseudogene TRBV3-2) to TRBJ2-6; D gene uncertain. Germline values: CDR1 LGHDT, CDR2 YNNKEL (reference sequence). This CDR3 is 15 amino acids long. V was shortened by 0 bases and J by 0 bases, with 3 bases between the two germline ends. Here the CDR3 reads CASSQDSSGANVLTF. CDR3 bases: TGTGCCAGCAGCCAAGACAGCTCTGGGGCCAACGTCCTGACTTTC.

The chain combines TRBV4-3 with TRBJ2-1; the D gene is possibly TRBD2 (6 bases). Trimming removed 1 base from V and 3 bases from J, with 10 bases in between. CDR3 length equals 15 residues. Germline V lookup: CDR1 LGHNA, CDR2 YSLEER. The CDR3 reads CASSQGREFYNEQFF. The CDR3 DNA follows: TGCGCCAGCAGCCAAGGCCGGGAGTTCTACAATGAGCAGTTCTTC.

V gene TRBV11-2 combines with J gene TRBJ2-7; TRBD1 matches at 9 bases. There are 15 residues in the CDR3. Germline loops: CDR1 SGHAT, CDR2 FQNNGV. The J segment lost 7 bases and the V segment lost 6 bases, leaving 13 bases of the junction unmatched. CDR3 coding DNA: TGTGCCAGCAGTCTGTCCCGGGACAGGGTGGGGGAGCAGTACTTC. This gives the protein CASSLSRDRVGEQYF.

The chain combines TRBV28 with TRBJ2-5; the D gene is possibly TRBD2 (5 bases). V was pared by 3 bases and J by 0 bases, with 14 bases between. CDR3 length: 16 amino acids. Germline-derived CDR1 and CDR2 are MDHEN and SYDVKM. CDR3 amino acids: CASSFPGLGYQETQYF. The CDR3 DNA sequence: TGTGCCAGCAGTTTCCCCGGACTGGGGTACCAAGAGACCCAGTACTTC.